These 24 T cell receptor beta chains were sequenced from one sample in a study of OX40 agonist ivuxolimab in advanced cancers. This table comes from immunoSEQ multiplex PCR, and its TCRdb copy is limited to in-frame clones, with some not included. The profile shows approximately 77,000 clones, 92% of them singletons. The source was CD4+ or CD8+ T cells sorted from blood, collected in a trial of the OX40 agonist ivuxolimab. These receptors came from an adult with an advanced solid tumor such as melanoma, head and neck, liver or kidney cancer.

The chain combines TRBV5-1 with TRBJ2-1; 7 positions agree with TRBD2. The CDR3 is 17 amino acids. Germline assignment: CDR1 SGHRS and CDR2 YFSETQ. Losses at the gene ends were 4 bases for V and 6 bases for J; bases not matched to a gene: 16. CDR3 protein: CASSLGGRRERGNEQFF. In nucleotides, the CDR3 is TGCGCCAGCAGCCTGGGGGGTAGGCGGGAGAGAGGCAATGAGCAGTTCTTC. Looking up the rest from reference TRBV5-1 and TRBJ2-1 gives the full variable domain: KAGVTQTPRYLIKTRGQQVTLSCSPISGHRSVSWYQQTPGQGLQFLFEYFSETQRNKGNFPGRFSGRQFSNSRSEMNVSTLELGDSALYLCASSLGGRRERGNEQFFGPGTRLTVL.

The chain carries TRBV2 and TRBJ1-5; tentative D call: TRBD1 (5 bases). CDR1 and CDR2 (germline): SNHLY, FYNNEI. The CDR3 has 13 residues. V lost 6 bases and J 5 bases, leaving 11 bases between the germline ends. The CDR3 sequence is CASRPTGDQPQHF. CDR3 in DNA: TGTGCCAGCAGGCCAACAGGAGATCAGCCCCAGCATTTT.

The rearrangement joins TRBV7-2 to TRBJ2-2, with 8 bases matching TRBD1. The V gene end was trimmed by 4 bases and the J gene end by 4 bases; junction bases not matched to a gene: 5. Germline CDR1 and CDR2: SGHTA and FQGNSA. This CDR3 is built from 15 residues. The CDR3 nucleotides read TGTGCCAGCAGCTCAGGACAGGGCGGCACCGGGGAGCTGTTTTTT. It encodes CASSSGQGGTGELFF.

The chain employs TRBV9 and TRBJ2-3, with unresolved D. Trimming cost V 0 bases and J 2 bases, with 10 bases left between them. The CDR3 is made up of 15 amino acids. Germline V CDR1 and CDR2: SGDLS, YYNGEE. The CDR3 nucleotides are TGTGCCAGCAGCGTAGAGGATAGATTCACAGATACGCAGTATTTT. Encoded protein: CASSVEDRFTDTQYF. Full variable domain (outside the CDR3, taken from reference TRBV9 and TRBJ2-3): DSGVTQTPKHLITATGQRVTLRCSPRSGDLSVYWYQQSLDQGLQFLIQYYNGEERAKGNILERFSAQQFPDLHSELNLSSLELGDSALYFCASSVEDRFTDTQYFGPGTRLTVL.

The J gene is TRBJ1-2, the V gene TRBV30; D gene ambiguous. The germline V gene encodes CDR1 GTSNPN and CDR2 SVGIG (reference sequence). This CDR3 has 13 residues. The V end was cut by 1 base, the J end by 5 bases, with 11 bases between. CDR3 residues: CAWSEGRGYGYTF. Here the CDR3 DNA reads TGTGCCTGGAGTGAAGGAAGAGGTTATGGCTACACCTTC.

The chain carries TRBV5-5 and TRBJ2-3; D unresolved. Trimming took off 4 bases at V and 6 bases at J, with 9 bases between the two ends. The CDR3 sequence is 12 residues long. CDR1 SGHKS and CDR2 YYEKEE come from the germline V gene (reference sequence). DNA for the CDR3: TGTGCCAGCAGCCCTTATTCTGATACGCAGTATTTT. Its protein product is CASSPYSDTQYF.

The chain carries TRBV6-1 and TRBJ1-5; D not certain. This CDR3 spans 13 amino acids. Germline-derived CDR1 and CDR2 are MNHNS and SASEGT. V dropped 6 bases and J dropped 1 base, with 7 bases sitting between them. This chain's CDR3 is CASSPRSNQPQHF. The CDR3 bases are TGTGCCAGCAGCCCTAGGAGCAATCAGCCCCAGCATTTT.

The chain recombines TRBV6-1 with TRBJ1-6; tentatively, D is TRBD1 (5 bases). Trimming removed 5 bases from V and 4 bases from J, with 9 bases in between. Germline V gene data show CDR1 as MNHNS and CDR2 as SASEGT. There are 14 residues in the CDR3. The CDR3 coding sequence is TGTGCCAGCAGTTCGGGACCGTATAATTCACCCCTCCACTTT. This codes for CASSSGPYNSPLHF.

The chain links TRBV11-3 to TRBJ2-1; no reliable D call. The CDR3 has 14 residues. CDR1 is SGHNT and CDR2 is YENEEA in the germline V gene. Trimming removed 2 bases from V and 6 bases from J, with 11 bases in between. CDR3 DNA: TGTGCCAGCAGCTTAACGGGCCGCGGCAATGAGCAGTTCTTC. Its translation: CASSLTGRGNEQFF.

The chain combines TRBV9 with TRBJ1-2, with 7 bases aligning to TRBD1. The germline V gene has CDR1 SGDLS and CDR2 YYNGEE. V dropped 3 bases and J dropped 8; count of bases not matched to a gene: 10. The CDR3 has 14 residues. Here the CDR3 reads CASSAYDRDGGYTF. The CDR3 nucleotides are TGTGCCAGCAGCGCCTACGACAGGGACGGGGGCTACACCTTC.

J is TRBJ2-3 and V is TRBV5-1, with unresolved D. V was shortened by 7 bases and J by 0 bases, with 15 bases between the two germline ends. The CDR3 loop spans 15 amino acids. Germline V gene lookup returns CDR1 SGHRS and CDR2 YFSETQ. CDR3 region: CASSPSELSTDTQYF. The CDR3 DNA follows: TGCGCCAGCTCCCCGAGCGAGCTGAGCACAGATACGCAGTATTTT.

This chain links TRBV7-3 with TRBJ2-1, with D perhaps matching TRBD2 (5 bases). The germline CDR1 and CDR2 sequences are SGHTA and FQGTGA. The CDR3 runs 15 residues. Trimming left V 0 bases short and J 6 bases short, with 12 bases between. The CDR3 loop is CASSLTASKVNEQFF. The CDR3 nucleotides are TGTGCCAGCAGCTTAACGGCTAGCAAGGTCAATGAGCAGTTCTTC.

The chain couples TRBV25-1 to TRBJ2-3; unclear D gene. The CDR3 totals 11 residues. V lost 5 bases to trimming and J lost 8 bases, with 8 bases between them. CDR1 is MGHDK and CDR2 is SYGVNS in the germline V gene. CDR3 DNA sequence: TGTGCCAGCAGTCCGGGTGTTACGCAGTATTTT. Protein product: CASSPGVTQYF. Full variable domain (remainder filled in from reference TRBV25-1 and TRBJ2-3): EADIYQTPRYLVIGTGKKITLECSQTMGHDKMYWYQQDPGMELHLIHYSYGVNSTEKGDLSSESTVSRIRTEHFPLTLESARPSHTSQYLCASSPGVTQYFGPGTRLTVL.

The V gene is TRBV6-6, the J gene TRBJ2-7; possibly TRBD2 for D (6 bases). The CDR3 has 12 residues. Trimming removed 11 bases from V and 3 bases from J, with 14 bases in between. Germline CDR1 MNHNY, CDR2 SVGAGI (reference sequence). The CDR3 DNA sequence: TGTGCCCACGCCCGGGGGTTCTACGAGCAGTACTTC. It specifies CAHARGFYEQYF.

The count of this clone is one. The chain combines TRBV21-1 with TRBJ1-2; no check of the table's D call, TRBD1, against the DNA was made. TRBV21-1 is recorded as a pseudogene. The CDR3 sequence is 14 residues long. CDR3 nucleotide sequence: TGTGCCAGCAGCAAAGATCAGGCCTCGGATGGCTACACCTTC. This sequence encodes CASSKDQASDGYTF.

There are many counts of this clone. The genes are TRBV18 and TRBJ2-7; D gene unclear. The germline CDR1 and CDR2 sequences are KGHSH and LQKENI. The CDR3 consists of 14 residues. Trimming left V 5 bases short and J 0 bases short, with 11 bases between. The CDR3 loop reads CASSSSWDSYEQYF. Here the CDR3 DNA reads TGTGCCAGCTCATCCTCCTGGGACTCCTACGAGCAGTACTTC.

This clone was counted once. The chain couples TRBV7-9 to TRBJ1-2; 7 bases align to TRBD1. The CDR3 totals 14 residues. Per germline, CDR1 SEHNR and CDR2 FQNEAQ (reference sequence). The V segment lost 1 base and the J segment 2 bases; nucleotides outside the gene matches: 1. As DNA, the CDR3 is TGTGCCAGCAGCTTAGGGGGACAGAACTATGGCTACACCTTC. It codes for CASSLGGQNYGYTF.

The chain recombines TRBV7-2 with TRBJ1-3; D remains unclear. The V gene's germline CDR1 is SGHTA and CDR2 FQGNSA. The germline V and J ends were trimmed by 3 bases and 0 bases, with 12 bases remaining between them. The CDR3 is made up of 16 amino acids. DNA for the CDR3: TGTGCCAGCAGCTTCTCCAGCTCGCGCTCTGGAAACACCATATATTTT. The encoded protein is CASSFSSSRSGNTIYF.

J is TRBJ2-1 and V is TRBV30; weak D call: TRBD1 (5 bases). Between the trimmed V and J ends, which lost 2 bases and 5 bases, there was a span of 10 bases. Germline V gives CDR1 GTSNPN, CDR2 SVGIG (reference sequence). There are 13 residues in the CDR3. The CDR3 DNA is TGTGCCTGGAGTAAGGGGTGGGACAATGAGCAGTTCTTC. It codes for CAWSKGWDNEQFF.

V is TRBV11-2 and J is TRBJ2-7; 7 positions agree with TRBD2. This CDR3 has 15 residues. The J segment lost 0 bases and the V segment lost 1 base, leaving 3 bases of the junction unmatched. Germline-derived CDR1 and CDR2 are SGHAT and FQNNGV. The CDR3, as DNA: TGTGCCAGCAGCTTAGGCGGGACTATCTCCTACGAGCAGTACTTC. This codes for CASSLGGTISYEQYF.

The genes are TRBV18 and TRBJ1-1; the match to TRBD1 covers 8 bases. This CDR3 comprises 15 residues. J gave up 6 bases and V 2 bases, and 8 bases lay outside the gene matches. Germline V CDR1 and CDR2: KGHSH, LQKENI. This CDR3 is CASSPGRQGTPEAFF. The CDR3 nucleotides are TGTGCCAGCTCACCAGGGAGACAGGGGACGCCTGAAGCTTTCTTT.

The CDR3 region is CASTPGRGNEKLFF. Here the CDR3 DNA reads TGCGCCAGCACACCAGGCAGGGGTAATGAAAAACTGTTTTTT. The V gene is TRBV5-1, the J gene TRBJ1-4, with D maybe TRBD1 (6 bases). V shed 6 bases and J shed 4 bases, with 13 bases lying between them. Germline CDR1 reads SGHRS; CDR2 reads YFSETQ. The CDR3 runs to 14 residues.

This chain joins TRBV6-6 and TRBJ1-2, with a possible D match to TRBD1 (6 bases). The germline V gene has CDR1 MNHNY and CDR2 SVGAGI (reference sequence). There are 14 residues in the CDR3. Trimming pared 4 bases from V and 8 bases from J, leaving 17 bases between. The CDR3 protein is CASSSRQAIVGYTF. CDR3 nucleotide sequence: TGTGCCAGCAGTTCCAGACAGGCGATTGTGGGCTACACCTTC.

The J gene is TRBJ1-4, the V gene TRBV6-1, with D unclear. Germline V CDR1 and CDR2: MNHNS, SASEGT. This CDR3 region has 15 residues. Trimming pared 6 bases from V and 3 bases from J, leaving 14 bases between. The CDR3 DNA reads as TGTGCCAGCAGCACCCTCGGTGGGGCTAATGAAAAACTGTTTTTT. Protein: CASSTLGGANEKLFF.